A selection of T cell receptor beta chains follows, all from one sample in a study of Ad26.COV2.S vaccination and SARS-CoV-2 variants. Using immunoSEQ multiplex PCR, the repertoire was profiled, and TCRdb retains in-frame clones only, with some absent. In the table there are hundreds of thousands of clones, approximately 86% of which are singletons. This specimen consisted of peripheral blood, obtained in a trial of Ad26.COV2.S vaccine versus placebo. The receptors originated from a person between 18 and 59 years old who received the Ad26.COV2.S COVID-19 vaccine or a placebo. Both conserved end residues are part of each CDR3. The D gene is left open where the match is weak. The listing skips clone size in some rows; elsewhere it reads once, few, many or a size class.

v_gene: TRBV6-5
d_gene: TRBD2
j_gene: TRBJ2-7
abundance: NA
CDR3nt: TGTGCCAGCAGGAGCGGGAGCCACTACGAGCAGTACTTC
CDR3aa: CASRSGSHYEQYF

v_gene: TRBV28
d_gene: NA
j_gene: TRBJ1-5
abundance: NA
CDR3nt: TGTGCCAGCAGTCTGACCAATCAGCCCCAGCATTTT
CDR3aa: CASSLTNQPQHF

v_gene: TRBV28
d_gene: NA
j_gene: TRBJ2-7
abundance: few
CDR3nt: TGTGCCAGCAGTACCCCAGCAGGGGGGAAGTACGAGCAGTACTTC
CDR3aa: CASSTPAGGKYEQYF

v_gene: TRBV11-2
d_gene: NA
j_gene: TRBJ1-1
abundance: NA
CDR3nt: TGTGCCAGCAGCTTAATGGGGGGCTTTTACACTGAAGCTTTCTTT
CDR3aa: CASSLMGGFYTEAFF

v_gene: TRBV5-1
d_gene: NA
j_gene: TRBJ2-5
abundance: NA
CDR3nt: TGCGCCAGCAGCTCGTCACTTACGGGGGAGACCCAGTACTTC
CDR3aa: CASSSSLTGETQYF

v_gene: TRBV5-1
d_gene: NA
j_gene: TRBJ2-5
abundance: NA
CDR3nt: TGCGCCAGCAGCTGGGAGCGGCCGGGAGAGACCCAGTACTTC
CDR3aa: CASSWERPGETQYF

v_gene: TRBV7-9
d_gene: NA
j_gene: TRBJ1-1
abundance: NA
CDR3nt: TGTGCCAGCAGCTTTGGGGACATGAACACTGAAGCTTTCTTT
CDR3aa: CASSFGDMNTEAFF

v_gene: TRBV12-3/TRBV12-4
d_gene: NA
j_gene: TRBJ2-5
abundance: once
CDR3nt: TGTGCCAGCAGTTTAGTTTGGGAGACCCAGTACTTC
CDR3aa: CASSLVWETQYF

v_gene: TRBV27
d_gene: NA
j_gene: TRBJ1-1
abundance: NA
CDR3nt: TGTGCCAGCAGTTTAGTTAAGACGAACACTGAAGCTTTCTTT
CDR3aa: CASSLVKTNTEAFF

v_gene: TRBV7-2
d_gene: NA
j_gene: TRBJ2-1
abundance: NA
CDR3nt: TGTGCCAGCAGCTTAGTAGCCTCCAATGAGCAGTTCTTC
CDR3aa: CASSLVASNEQFF

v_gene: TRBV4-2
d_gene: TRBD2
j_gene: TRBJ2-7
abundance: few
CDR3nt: TGTGCCAGCAGCCAAGGAGCTATTACTAGCGGGGGGGCCAGGTACGAGCAGTACTTC
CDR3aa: CASSQGAITSGGARYEQYF

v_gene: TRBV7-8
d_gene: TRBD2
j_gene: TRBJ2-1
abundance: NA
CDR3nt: TGTGCCAGCAGCTTAGCTCTGGGCGGGAGTAGGGGCAATGAGCAGTTCTTC
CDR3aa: CASSLALGGSRGNEQFF

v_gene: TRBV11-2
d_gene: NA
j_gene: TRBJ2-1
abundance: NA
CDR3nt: TGTGCCAGCAGCACGATACCAGGGCATGAGCAGTTCTTC
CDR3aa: CASSTIPGHEQFF

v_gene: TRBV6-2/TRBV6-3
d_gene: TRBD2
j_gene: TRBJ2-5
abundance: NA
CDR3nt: TGTGCCAGCAGTTACTCCGGGACTAGGGGGACCCAGTACTTC
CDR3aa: CASSYSGTRGTQYF

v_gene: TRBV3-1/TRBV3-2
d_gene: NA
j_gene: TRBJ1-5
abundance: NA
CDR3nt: TGTGCCAGCAGCCAAGTTTGGGGGGCGAATCAGCCCCAGCATTTT
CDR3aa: CASSQVWGANQPQHF

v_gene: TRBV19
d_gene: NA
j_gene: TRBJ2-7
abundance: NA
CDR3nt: TGTGCCAGTAGTCCCTCCGGGACGCTTTCCTACGAGCAGTACTTC
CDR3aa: CASSPSGTLSYEQYF

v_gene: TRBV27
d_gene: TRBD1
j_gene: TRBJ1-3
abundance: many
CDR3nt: TGTGCCAGCAGTGCGGGGACAGGGAACACCATATATTTT
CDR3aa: CASSAGTGNTIYF

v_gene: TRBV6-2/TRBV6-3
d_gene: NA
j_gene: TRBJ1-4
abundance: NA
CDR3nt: TGTGCCAGCAGTTACTCGACCCCCTTGGGGGAACTGTTTTTT
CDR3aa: CASSYSTPLGELFF

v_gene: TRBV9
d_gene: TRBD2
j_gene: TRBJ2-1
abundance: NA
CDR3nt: TGTGCCAGCAGCGCCCCCGGGACTAGCGGATACAATGAGCAGTTCTTC
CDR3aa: CASSAPGTSGYNEQFF

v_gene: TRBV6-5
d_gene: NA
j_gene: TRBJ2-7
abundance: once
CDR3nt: TGTGCCAGCACCACACGGGTGGGTGAGCAGTACTTC
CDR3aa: CASTTRVGEQYF

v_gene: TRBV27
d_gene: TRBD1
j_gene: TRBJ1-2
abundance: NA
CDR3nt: TGTGCCAGCAGGGACAGGCCCTCCTATGGCTACACCTTC
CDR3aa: CASRDRPSYGYTF

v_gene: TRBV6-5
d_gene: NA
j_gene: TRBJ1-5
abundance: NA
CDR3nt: TGTGCCAGCAGTTCCCAGGGGAGACAGCCCCAGCATTTT
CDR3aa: CASSSQGRQPQHF

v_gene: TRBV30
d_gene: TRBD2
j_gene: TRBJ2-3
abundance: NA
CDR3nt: TGTGCCTGGAGTGTAGGTGGGGCGACTAGCTGGGGCGAGTATTTT
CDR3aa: CAWSVGGATSWGEYF

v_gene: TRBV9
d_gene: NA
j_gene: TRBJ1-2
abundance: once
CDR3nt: TGTGCCAGCAGCGTAGGCCCAGGTACTAACTATGGCTACACCTTC
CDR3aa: CASSVGPGTNYGYTF

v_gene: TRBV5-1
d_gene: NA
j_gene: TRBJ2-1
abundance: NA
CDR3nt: TGCGCCAGCAGCCCCCAAACGACTCGGCCTTCCTACAATGAGCAGTTCTTC
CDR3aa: CASSPQTTRPSYNEQFF

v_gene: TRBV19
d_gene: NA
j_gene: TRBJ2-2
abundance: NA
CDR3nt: TGTGCCAGTAGTATGACAGGGAACACCGGGGAGCTGTTTTTT
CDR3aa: CASSMTGNTGELFF

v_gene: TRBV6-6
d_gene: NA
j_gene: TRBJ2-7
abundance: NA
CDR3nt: TGTGCCAGCAGTTATCCCTACAGGGCTTACGAGCAGTACTTC
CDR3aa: CASSYPYRAYEQYF

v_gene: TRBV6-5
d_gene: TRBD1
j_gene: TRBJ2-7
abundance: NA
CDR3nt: TGTGCCAGCACCTTGACAGGGGCCTACGAGCAGTACTTC
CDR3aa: CASTLTGAYEQYF

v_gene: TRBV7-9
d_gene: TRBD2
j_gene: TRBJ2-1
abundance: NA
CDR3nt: TGTGCCAGCAGCTCGCTAGCGGGGGGGTTTTACAATGAGCAGTTCTTC
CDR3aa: CASSSLAGGFYNEQFF

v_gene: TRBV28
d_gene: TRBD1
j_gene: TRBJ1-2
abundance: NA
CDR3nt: TGTGCCAGCAGCACCCAGGGACAGGGGATCGGAGGGGGGTATGGCTACACCTTC
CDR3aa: CASSTQGQGIGGGYGYTF

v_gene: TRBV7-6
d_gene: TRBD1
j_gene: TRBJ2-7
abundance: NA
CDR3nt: TGTGCCAGCAGCTCCCACGAAGCACCGGGACAGGGGACAGGCGAGCAGTACTTC
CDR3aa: CASSSHEAPGQGTGEQYF

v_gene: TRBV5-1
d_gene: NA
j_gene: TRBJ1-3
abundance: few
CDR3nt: TGCGCCAGCAGCTTGCAGGGACACCAAAACTCTGGAAACACCATATATTTT
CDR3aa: CASSLQGHQNSGNTIYF

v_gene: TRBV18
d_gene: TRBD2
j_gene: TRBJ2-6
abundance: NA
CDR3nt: TGTGCCAGCTCACCCCCGGGAGGGGCCATCTCTGGGGCCAACGTCCTGACTTTC
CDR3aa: CASSPPGGAISGANVLTF

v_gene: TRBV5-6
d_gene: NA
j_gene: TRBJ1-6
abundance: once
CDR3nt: TGTGCCAGCAGCTCCAATTTGTATAATTCACCCCTCCACTTT
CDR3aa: CASSSNLYNSPLHF

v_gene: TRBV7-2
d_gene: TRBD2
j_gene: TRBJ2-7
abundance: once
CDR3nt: TGTGCCAGCAGAACACTAGCGGGGGCGCTTTACGAGCAGTACTTC
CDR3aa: CASRTLAGALYEQYF

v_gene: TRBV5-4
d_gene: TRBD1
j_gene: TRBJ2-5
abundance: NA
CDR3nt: TGTGCCAGCAGCCAGACAGGGGTCGAGACCCAGTACTTC
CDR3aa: CASSQTGVETQYF

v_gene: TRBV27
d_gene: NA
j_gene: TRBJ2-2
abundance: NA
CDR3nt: TGTGCCAGCAGTTACCCCGGCGCCGTGGGAACCGGGGAGCTGTTTTTT
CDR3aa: CASSYPGAVGTGELFF

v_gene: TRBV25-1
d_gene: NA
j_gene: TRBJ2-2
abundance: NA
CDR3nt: TGTGCCAGCATGCGGAACACCGGGGAGCTGTTTTTT
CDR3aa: CASMRNTGELFF

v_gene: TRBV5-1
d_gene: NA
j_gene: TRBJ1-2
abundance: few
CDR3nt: TGCGCCAGCAGCTTGAGGCCGGATGCAGCCTATGGCTACACCTTC
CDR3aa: CASSLRPDAAYGYTF

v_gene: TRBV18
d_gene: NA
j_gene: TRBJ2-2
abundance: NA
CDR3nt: TGTGCCAGCTCACCGGTCGCGGCGAACACCGGGGAGCTGTTTTTT
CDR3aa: CASSPVAANTGELFF

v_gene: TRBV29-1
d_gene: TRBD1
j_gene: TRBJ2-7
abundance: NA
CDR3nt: TGCAGCGTCACTGGACAGGGTGGGGGATACGAGCAGTACTTC
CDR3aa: CSVTGQGGGYEQYF

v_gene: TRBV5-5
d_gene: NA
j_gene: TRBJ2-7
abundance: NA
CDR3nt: TGTGCCAGCAGCTTAAGGCCAATTGTGGACTACGAGCAGTACTTC
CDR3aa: CASSLRPIVDYEQYF

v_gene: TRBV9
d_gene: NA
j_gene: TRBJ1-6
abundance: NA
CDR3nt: TGTGCCAGCAGCCTCCTAGGGACTGAGGATTCACCCCTCCACTTT
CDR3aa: CASSLLGTEDSPLHF

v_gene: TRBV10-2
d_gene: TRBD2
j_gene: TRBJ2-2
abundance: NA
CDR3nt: TGCGCCAGGAGCAGTGCGGGGGGTACCGGGGAGCTGTTTTTT
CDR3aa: CARSSAGGTGELFF

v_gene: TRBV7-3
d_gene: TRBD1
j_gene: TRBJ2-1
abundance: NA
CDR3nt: TGTGCCAGCAGTGGACAGGGGGGCAATGAGCAGTTCTTC
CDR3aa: CASSGQGGNEQFF

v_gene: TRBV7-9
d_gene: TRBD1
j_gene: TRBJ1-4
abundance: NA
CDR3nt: TGTGCCAGCAGCCTCCAGGGGGCAACTAATGAAAAACTGTTTTTT
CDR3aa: CASSLQGATNEKLFF

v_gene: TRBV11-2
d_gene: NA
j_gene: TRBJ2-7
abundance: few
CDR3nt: TGTGCCAGCAGCTTAGTATGGGGCCGCGAGCAGTACTTC
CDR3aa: CASSLVWGREQYF

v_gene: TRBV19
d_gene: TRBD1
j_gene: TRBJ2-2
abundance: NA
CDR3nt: TGTGCCAGTAGTACTCCAGGGGGTAGGACCGGGGAGCTGTTTTTT
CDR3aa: CASSTPGGRTGELFF

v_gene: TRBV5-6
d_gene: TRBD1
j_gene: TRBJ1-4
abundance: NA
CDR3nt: TGTGCCAGCAGCTTGAAGGGGGCCCTGGGGGATGAAAAACTGTTTTTT
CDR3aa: CASSLKGALGDEKLFF

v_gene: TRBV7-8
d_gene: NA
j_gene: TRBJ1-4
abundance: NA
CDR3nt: TGTGCCAGCAGCTGGAGGGCGGCAACTAATGAAAAACTGTTTTTT
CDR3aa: CASSWRAATNEKLFF

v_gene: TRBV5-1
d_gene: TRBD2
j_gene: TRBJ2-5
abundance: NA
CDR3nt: TGCGCCAGCAGCTTCCTAGCGGGAGACGAGACCCAGTACTTC
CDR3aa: CASSFLAGDETQYF

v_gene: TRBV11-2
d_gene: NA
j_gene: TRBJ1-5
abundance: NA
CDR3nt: TGTGCCAGCAGCTTAAGCTCCCGAAGCAATCAGCCCCAGCATTTT
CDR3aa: CASSLSSRSNQPQHF

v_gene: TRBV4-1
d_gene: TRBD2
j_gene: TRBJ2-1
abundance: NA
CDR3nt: TGCGCCAGCAGCCAAGAGAGCGGGAGCTTCGCCAGTGAGCAGTTCTTC
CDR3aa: CASSQESGSFASEQFF

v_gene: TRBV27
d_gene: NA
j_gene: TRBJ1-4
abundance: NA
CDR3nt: TGTGCCAGCAGCAGACGGTCCCCGAATGAAAAACTGTTTTTT
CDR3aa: CASSRRSPNEKLFF

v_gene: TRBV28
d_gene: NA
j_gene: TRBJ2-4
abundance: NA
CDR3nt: TGTGCCAGCAGTTCCGGTTTAGCCAAAAACATTCAGTACTTC
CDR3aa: CASSSGLAKNIQYF

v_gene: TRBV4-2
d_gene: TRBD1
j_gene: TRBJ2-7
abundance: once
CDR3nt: TGTGCCAGCAGCCAAGATGAGGGGACAGGGGAATACGAGCAGTACTTC
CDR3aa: CASSQDEGTGEYEQYF

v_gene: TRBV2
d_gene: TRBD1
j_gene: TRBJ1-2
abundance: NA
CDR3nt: TGTGCCAGCAGTTTGGGACAGGGTAACTATGGCTACACCTTC
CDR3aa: CASSLGQGNYGYTF

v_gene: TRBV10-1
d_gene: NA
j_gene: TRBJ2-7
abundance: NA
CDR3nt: TGCGCCAGCAGTGAGTCTGGCGGGTACTCCTACGAGCAGTACTTC
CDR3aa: CASSESGGYSYEQYF